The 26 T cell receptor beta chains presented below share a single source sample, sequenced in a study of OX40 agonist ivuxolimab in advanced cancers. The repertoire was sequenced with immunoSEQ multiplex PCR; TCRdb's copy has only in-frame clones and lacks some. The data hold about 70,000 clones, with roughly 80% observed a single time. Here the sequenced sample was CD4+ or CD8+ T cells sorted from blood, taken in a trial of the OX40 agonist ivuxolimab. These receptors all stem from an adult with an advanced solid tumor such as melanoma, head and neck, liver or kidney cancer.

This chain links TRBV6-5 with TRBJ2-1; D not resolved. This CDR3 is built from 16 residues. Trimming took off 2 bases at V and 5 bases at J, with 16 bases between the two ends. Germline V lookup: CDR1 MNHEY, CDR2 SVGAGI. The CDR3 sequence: CASSYGFQRKNNEQFF. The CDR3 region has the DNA TGTGCCAGCAGTTACGGTTTTCAGAGAAAGAACAATGAGCAGTTCTTC.

As DNA, the CDR3 is TGCAGCGTCCAAGGACAGATCACTGAAGCTTTCTTT. Protein product: CSVQGQITEAFF. The chain combines TRBV29-1 with TRBJ1-1; weak D call: TRBD1 (6 bases). V dropped 6 bases and J dropped 4 bases, with 12 bases sitting between them. Germline CDR1 and CDR2: SQVTM and ANQGSEA. There are 12 residues in the CDR3.

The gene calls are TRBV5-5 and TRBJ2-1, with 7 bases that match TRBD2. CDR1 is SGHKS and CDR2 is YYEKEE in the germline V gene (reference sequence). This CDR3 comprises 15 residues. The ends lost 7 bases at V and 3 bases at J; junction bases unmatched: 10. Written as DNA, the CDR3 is TGTGCCAGCCTGCTTGAGCGGGGTAACTACAATGAGCAGTTCTTC. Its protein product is CASLLERGNYNEQFF. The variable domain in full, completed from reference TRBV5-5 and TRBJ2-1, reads DAGVTQSPTHLIKTRGQQVTLRCSPISGHKSVSWYQQVLGQGPQFIFQYYEKEERGRGNFPDRFSARQFPNYSSELNVNALLLGDSALYLCASLLERGNYNEQFFGPGTRLTVL.

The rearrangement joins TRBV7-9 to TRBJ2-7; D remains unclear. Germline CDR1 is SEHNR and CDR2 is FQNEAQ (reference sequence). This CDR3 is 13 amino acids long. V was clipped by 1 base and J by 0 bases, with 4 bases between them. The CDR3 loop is CASSLEISYEQYF. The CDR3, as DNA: TGTGCCAGCAGCTTAGAGATCTCCTACGAGCAGTACTTC.

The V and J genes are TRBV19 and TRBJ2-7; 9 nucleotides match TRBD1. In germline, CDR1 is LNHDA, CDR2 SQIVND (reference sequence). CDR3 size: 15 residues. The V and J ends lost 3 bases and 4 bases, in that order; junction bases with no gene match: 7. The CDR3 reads CASSMGQGMWYEQYF. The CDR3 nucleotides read TGTGCCAGTAGTATGGGACAGGGAATGTGGTACGAGCAGTACTTC.

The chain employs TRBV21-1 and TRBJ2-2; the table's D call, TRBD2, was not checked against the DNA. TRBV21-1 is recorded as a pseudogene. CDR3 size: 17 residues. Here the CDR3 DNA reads TGTGCCAGCCGTCTTCCGGGAGACCGAGTGGACACCGGGGAGCTGTTTTTT. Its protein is CASRLPGDRVDTGELFF.

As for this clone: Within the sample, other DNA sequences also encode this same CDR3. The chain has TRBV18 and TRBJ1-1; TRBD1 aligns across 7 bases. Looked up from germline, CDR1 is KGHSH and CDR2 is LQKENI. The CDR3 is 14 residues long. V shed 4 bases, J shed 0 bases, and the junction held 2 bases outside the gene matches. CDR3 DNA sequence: TGTGCCAGCTCACTGGGACAGATGAACACTGAAGCTTTCTTT. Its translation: CASSLGQMNTEAFF.

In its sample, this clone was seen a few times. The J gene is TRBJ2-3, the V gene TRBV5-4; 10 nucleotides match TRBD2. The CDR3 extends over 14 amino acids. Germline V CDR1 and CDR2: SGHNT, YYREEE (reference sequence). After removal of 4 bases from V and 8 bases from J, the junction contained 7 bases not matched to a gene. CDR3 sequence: CASSTAGGQSTQYF. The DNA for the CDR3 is TGTGCCAGCAGCACAGCGGGGGGGCAAAGTACGCAGTATTTT. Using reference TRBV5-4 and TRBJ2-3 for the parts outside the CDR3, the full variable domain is ETGVTQSPTHLIKTRGQQVTLRCSSQSGHNTVSWYQQALGQGPQFIFQYYREEENGRGNFPPRFSGLQFPNYSSELNVNALELDDSALYLCASSTAGGQSTQYFGPGTRLTVL.

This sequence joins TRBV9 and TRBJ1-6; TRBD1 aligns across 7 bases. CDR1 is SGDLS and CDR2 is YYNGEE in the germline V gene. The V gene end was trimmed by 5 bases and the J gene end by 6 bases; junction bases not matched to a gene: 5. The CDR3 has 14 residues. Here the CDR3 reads CASSGQVTNSPLHF. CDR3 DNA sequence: TGTGCCAGCAGTGGACAGGTTACTAATTCACCCCTCCACTTT. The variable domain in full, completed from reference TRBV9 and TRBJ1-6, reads DSGVTQTPKHLITATGQRVTLRCSPRSGDLSVYWYQQSLDQGLQFLIQYYNGEERAKGNILERFSAQQFPDLHSELNLSSLELGDSALYFCASSGQVTNSPLHFGNGTRLTVT.

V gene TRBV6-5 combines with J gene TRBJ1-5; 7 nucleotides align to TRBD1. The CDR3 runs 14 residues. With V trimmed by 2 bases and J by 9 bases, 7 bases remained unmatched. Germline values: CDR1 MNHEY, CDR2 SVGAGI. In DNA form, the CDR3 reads TGTGCCAGCAGTTACGAAGGGGGCTTGGGGCCCCAGCATTTT. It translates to CASSYEGGLGPQHF.

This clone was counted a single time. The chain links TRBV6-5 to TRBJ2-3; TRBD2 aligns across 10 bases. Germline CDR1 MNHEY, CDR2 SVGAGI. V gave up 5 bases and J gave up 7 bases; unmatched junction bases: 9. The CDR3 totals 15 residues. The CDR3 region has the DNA TGTGCCAGCAGTCGGACTAGCGGAGGTCAGCATACGCAGTATTTT. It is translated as CASSRTSGGQHTQYF.

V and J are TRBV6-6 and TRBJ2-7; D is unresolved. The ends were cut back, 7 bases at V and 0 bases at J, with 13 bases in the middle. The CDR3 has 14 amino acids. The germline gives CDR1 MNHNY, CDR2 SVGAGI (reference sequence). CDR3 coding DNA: TGTGCCAGCACCCCCCGGCGGTACTCCTACGAGCAGTACTTC. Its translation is CASTPRRYSYEQYF.

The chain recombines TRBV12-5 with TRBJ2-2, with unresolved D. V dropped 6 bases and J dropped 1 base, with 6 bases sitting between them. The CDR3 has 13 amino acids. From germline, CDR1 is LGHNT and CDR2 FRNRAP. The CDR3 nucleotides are TGTGCTAGTGGAAAGGAGAACACCGGGGAGCTGTTTTTT. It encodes CASGKENTGELFF. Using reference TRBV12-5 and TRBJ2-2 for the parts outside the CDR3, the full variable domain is DARVTQTPRHKVTEMGQEVTMRCQPILGHNTVFWYRQTMMQGLELLAYFRNRAPLDDSGMPKDRFSAEMPDATLATLKIQPSEPRDSAVYFCASGKENTGELFFGEGSRLTVL.

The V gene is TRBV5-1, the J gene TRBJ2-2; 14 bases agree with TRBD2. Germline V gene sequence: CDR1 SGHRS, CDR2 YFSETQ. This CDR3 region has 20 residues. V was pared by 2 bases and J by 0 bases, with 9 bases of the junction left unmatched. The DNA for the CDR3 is TGCGCCAGCAGCTTCCGCGCCGGACTAGCGGGGGGTTCGAACACCGGGGAGCTGTTTTTT. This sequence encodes CASSFRAGLAGGSNTGELFF.

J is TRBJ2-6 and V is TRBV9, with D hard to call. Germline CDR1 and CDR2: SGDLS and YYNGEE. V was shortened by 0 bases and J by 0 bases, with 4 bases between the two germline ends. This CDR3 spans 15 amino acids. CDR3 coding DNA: TGTGCCAGCAGCGTAGGGAGCTCTGGGGCCAACGTCCTGACTTTC. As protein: CASSVGSSGANVLTF.

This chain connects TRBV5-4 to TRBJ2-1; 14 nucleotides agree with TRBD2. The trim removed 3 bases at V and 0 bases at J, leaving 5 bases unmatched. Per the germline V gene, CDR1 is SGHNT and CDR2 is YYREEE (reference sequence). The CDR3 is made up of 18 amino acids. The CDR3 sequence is CASSSRLAGGSSYNEQFF. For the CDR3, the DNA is TGTGCCAGCAGCTCCCGACTAGCGGGGGGGAGCTCCTACAATGAGCAGTTCTTC.

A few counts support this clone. The CDR3 reads CASSFKLAGGISTDTQYF. The CDR3 DNA reads TGTGCCAGCAGCTTTAAACTAGCGGGGGGGATAAGCACAGATACGCAGTATTTT. The chain combines TRBV5-4 with TRBJ2-3, with TRBD2 matching 13 bases. CDR3 length equals 18 residues. CDR1 and CDR2 from the germline V gene are SGHNT and YYREEE (reference sequence). V lost 2 bases, J lost 0 bases, and 6 bases stayed unmatched.

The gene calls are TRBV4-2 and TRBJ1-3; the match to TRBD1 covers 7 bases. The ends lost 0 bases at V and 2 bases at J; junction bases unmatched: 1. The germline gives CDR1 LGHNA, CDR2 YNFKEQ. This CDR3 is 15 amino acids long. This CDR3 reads CASSQETGTGNTIYF. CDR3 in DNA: TGTGCCAGCAGCCAAGAGACAGGGACTGGAAACACCATATATTTT.

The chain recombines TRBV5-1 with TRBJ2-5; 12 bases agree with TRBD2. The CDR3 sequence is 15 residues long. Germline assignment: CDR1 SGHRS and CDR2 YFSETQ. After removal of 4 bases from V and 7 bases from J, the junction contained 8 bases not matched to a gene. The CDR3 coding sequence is TGCGCCAGCAGCCTCCGGACTAGCGGGGCCCGGACCCAGTACTTC. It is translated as CASSLRTSGARTQYF.

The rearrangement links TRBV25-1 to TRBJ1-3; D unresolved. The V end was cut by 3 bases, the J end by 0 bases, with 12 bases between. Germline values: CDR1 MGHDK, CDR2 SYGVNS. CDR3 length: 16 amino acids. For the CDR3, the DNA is TGTGCCAGCAGTGATAACAGAAAGAGCTCTGGAAACACCATATATTTT. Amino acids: CASSDNRKSSGNTIYF.

The CDR3 spells CASSIGTVTYEQYF. The CDR3 DNA reads as TGCGCCAGCTCCATTGGGACAGTGACCTACGAGCAGTACTTC. The chain employs TRBV5-1 and TRBJ2-7; 7 nucleotides align to TRBD1. Trimming cost V 7 bases and J 2 bases; bases outside gene matches: 9. The CDR3 has 14 residues. Germline values: CDR1 SGHRS, CDR2 YFSETQ.

CDR3 in DNA: TGTGCCAGCAGCTCCGTTAGTCGGGTTGAAAAACTGTTTTTT. Its translation is CASSSVSRVEKLFF. V and J are TRBV28 and TRBJ1-4; no definite D call. V was pared by 6 bases and J by 7 bases, with 15 bases between. Per the germline V gene, CDR1 is MDHEN and CDR2 is SYDVKM. The CDR3 totals 14 residues.

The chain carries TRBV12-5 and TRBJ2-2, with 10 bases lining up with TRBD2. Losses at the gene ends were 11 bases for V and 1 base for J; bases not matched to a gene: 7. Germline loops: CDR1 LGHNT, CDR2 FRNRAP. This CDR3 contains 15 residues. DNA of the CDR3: TGTGCTTCTCAAATAGCGGGGGGGAACACCGGGGAGCTGTTTTTT. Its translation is CASQIAGGNTGELFF.

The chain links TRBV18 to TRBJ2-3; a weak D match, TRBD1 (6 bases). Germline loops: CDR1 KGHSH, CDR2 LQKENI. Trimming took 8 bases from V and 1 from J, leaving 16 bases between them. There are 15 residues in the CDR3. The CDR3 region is CASRPGQTGTDTQYF. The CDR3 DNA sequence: TGTGCCAGCCGACCCGGACAGACCGGCACAGATACGCAGTATTTT.

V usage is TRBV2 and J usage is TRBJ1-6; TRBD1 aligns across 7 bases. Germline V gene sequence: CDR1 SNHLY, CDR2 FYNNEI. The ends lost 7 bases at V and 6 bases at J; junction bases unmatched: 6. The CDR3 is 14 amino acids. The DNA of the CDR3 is TGTGCCAGCAACGCCGGGACAGCTAATTCACCCCTCCACTTT. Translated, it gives CASNAGTANSPLHF.

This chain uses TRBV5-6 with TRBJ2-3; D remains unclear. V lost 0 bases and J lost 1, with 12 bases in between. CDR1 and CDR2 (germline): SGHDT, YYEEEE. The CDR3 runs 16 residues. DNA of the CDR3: TGTGCCAGCAGCTTGGCCCGGGCCTCCCGCACAGATACGCAGTATTTT. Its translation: CASSLARASRTDTQYF.